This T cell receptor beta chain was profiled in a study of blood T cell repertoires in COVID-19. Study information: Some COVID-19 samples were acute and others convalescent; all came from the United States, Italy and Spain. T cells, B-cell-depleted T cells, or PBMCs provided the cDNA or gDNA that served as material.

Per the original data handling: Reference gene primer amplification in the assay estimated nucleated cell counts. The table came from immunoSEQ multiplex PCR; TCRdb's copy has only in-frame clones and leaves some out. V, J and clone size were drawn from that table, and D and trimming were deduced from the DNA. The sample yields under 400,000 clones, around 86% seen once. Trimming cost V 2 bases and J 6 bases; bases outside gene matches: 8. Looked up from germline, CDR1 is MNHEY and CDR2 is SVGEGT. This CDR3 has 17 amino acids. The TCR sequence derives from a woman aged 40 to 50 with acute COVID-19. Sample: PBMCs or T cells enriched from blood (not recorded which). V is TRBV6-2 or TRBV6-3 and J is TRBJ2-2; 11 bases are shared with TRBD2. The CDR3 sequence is CASSYLITSGSAGELFF. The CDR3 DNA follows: TGTGCCAGCAGTTACCTTATTACTAGCGGGAGTGCCGGGGAGCTGTTTTTT.